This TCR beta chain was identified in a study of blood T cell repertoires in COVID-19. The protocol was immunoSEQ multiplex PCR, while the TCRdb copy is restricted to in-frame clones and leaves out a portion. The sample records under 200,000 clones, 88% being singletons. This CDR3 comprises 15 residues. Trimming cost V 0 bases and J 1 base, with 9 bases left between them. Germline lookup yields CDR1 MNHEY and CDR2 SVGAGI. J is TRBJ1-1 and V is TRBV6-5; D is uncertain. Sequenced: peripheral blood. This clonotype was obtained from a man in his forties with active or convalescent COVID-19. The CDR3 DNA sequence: TGTGCCAGCAGTTACTCCGCAGGTGGGAACACTGAAGCTTTCTTT. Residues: CASSYSAGGNTEAFF.